These 24 T cell receptor beta chains originate from one sample sequenced in a study of T cells after yellow fever vaccination. TCRdb ran MiXCR on the 5' RACE reads and lists one entry per CDR3 protein. The sample lists 620,000 or so distinct CDR3 sequences; about a sixth were seen once. The source material was PBMCs, sampled 5 to 6 days after the first yellow fever vaccination. The receptors were sampled from a man aged 18 to 30 who received the YFV17D yellow fever vaccine.

The J gene is TRBJ2-4, the V gene TRBV4-2, with 14 nucleotides matching TRBD2. Germline V gene sequence: CDR1 LGHNA, CDR2 YNFKEQ. The CDR3 spans 17 residues. J lost 5 bases, V lost 6 bases, and 9 bases had no gene match. CDR3 amino acids: CASSQTGTSGGENIQYF. CDR3 sequence (DNA): TGTGCCAGCAGTCAAACGGGGACTAGCGGGGGTGAAAACATTCAGTACTTC.

This chain connects TRBV20-1 to TRBJ2-7; 7 positions match TRBD1. CDR1 is DFQATT, CDR2 SNEGSKA, per germline (reference sequence). Trimming cost V 2 bases and J 3 bases; bases outside gene matches: 13. The CDR3 is 16 amino acids. The CDR3 region is CSARTSGTATHYEQYF. The CDR3 bases are TGCAGTGCTAGAACCTCCGGGACAGCAACCCACTACGAGCAGTACTTC.

The chain couples TRBV3-1 to TRBJ2-5, with TRBD1 matching over 8 bases. With 3 bases clipped from V and 5 bases from J, the junction kept 8 bases outside the gene matches. The CDR3 runs 15 residues. In germline, CDR1 is LGHDT, CDR2 YNNKEL (reference sequence). The CDR3 DNA sequence: TGTGCCAGCAGCCACCCAGGGGGCGTGGAGGAGACCCAGTACTTC. This codes for CASSHPGGVEETQYF.

The chain is built from TRBV2 and TRBJ2-5; D uncertain. This CDR3 is built from 11 residues. Germline lookup yields CDR1 SNHLY and CDR2 FYNNEI. Between the trimmed V and J ends, which lost 7 bases and 2 bases, there was a span of 5 bases. The CDR3 DNA reads TGTGCCAGCACTACACAAGAGACCCAGTACTTC. As protein: CASTTQETQYF. Full variable domain (remainder filled in from reference TRBV2 and TRBJ2-5): EPEVTQTPSHQVTQMGQEVILRCVPISNHLYFYWYRQILGQKVEFLVSFYNNEISEKSEIFDDQFSVERPDGSNFTLKIRSTKLEDSAMYFCASTTQETQYFGPGTRLLVL.

The CDR3 DNA is TGTGCCCTCAGTTTATTTAGATCGGTCGGGGGACCCCAAGAGACCCAGTACTTC. Its protein is CALSLFRSVGGPQETQYF. The chain carries TRBV2 and TRBJ2-5; possibly TRBD2 for D (6 bases). The CDR3 is 18 residues long. The V gene's germline CDR1 is SNHLY and CDR2 FYNNEI. V was pared by 11 bases and J by 1 base, with 29 bases between.

In its sample, this clonotype was seen many times. V gene TRBV18 combines with J gene TRBJ1-2; D call uncertain. With 2 bases removed from V and 3 bases from J, the gap between germline ends came to 7 bases. CDR1 KGHSH and CDR2 LQKENI come from the germline V gene. The CDR3 covers 13 residues. The CDR3 protein is CASSPSGDYGYTF. The DNA of the CDR3 is TGTGCCAGCTCACCATCCGGGGACTATGGCTACACCTTC.

V is TRBV20-1 and J is TRBJ2-5, with D unresolved. The germline V gene has CDR1 DFQATT and CDR2 SNEGSKA (reference sequence). The CDR3 is made up of 11 amino acids. Trimming left V 7 bases short and J 4 bases short, with 10 bases between. CDR3 coding DNA: TGCAGTGGGGCCCTAGGAGAGACCCAGTACTTC. This encodes CSGALGETQYF.

This clonotype has just a few counts. V and J are TRBV24-1 and TRBJ2-3; TRBD2 matches 9 bases. Germline CDR1 reads KGHDR; CDR2 reads SFDVKD. Germline trimming cut 4 bases from V and 1 base from J; bases unmatched to any gene: 2. CDR3 length: 15 residues. The CDR3 coding sequence is TGTGCCACCAGTGAAGCTAGCGGGGGCACAGATACGCAGTATTTT. This codes for CATSEASGGTDTQYF.

This clonotype was seen only a few times. V usage is TRBV4-1 and J usage is TRBJ1-5; tentatively, D is TRBD1 (5 bases). The V and J ends lost 0 bases and 0 bases respectively, with 9 bases between them. Germline V CDR1 and CDR2: MGHRA, YSYEKL. There are 16 residues in the CDR3. As DNA, the CDR3 is TGCGCCAGCAGCCAAGATGGAGGGGATAGCAATCAGCCCCAGCATTTT. Its translation: CASSQDGGDSNQPQHF.

The chain has TRBV4-3 and TRBJ2-5, with TRBD1 matching over 11 bases. The CDR3 covers 17 residues. Per germline, CDR1 LGHNA and CDR2 YSLEER. V lost 0 bases to trimming and J lost 5 bases; unmatched junction nucleotides: 8. The CDR3, as DNA: TGCGCCAGCAGCCAAGAGGAAAGGACAGGGGGCCTGGAGACCCAGTACTTC. Protein sequence: CASSQEERTGGLETQYF.

This sequence joins TRBV5-4 and TRBJ2-1; TRBD1 matches 9 bases. CDR1 is SGHNT, CDR2 YYREEE, per germline (reference sequence). V trimming: 4 bases; J trimming: 5 bases; junction bases outside the gene matches: 4. CDR3 length equals 14 residues. In nucleotides, the CDR3 is TGTGCCAGCAGCCAGACAGGGGGGGACAATGAGCAGTTCTTC. This encodes CASSQTGGDNEQFF.

This clonotype was observed a handful of times. The chain joins TRBV7-9 to TRBJ2-1, with 10 bases matching TRBD2. With 6 bases clipped from V and 10 bases from J, the junction kept 6 bases outside the gene matches. The length of the CDR3 is 13 residues. Germline V gene lookup returns CDR1 SEHNR and CDR2 FQNEAQ (reference sequence). CDR3 protein: CASSLSGGEEQFF. CDR3 in DNA: TGTGCCAGCAGTTTGAGCGGGGGGGAAGAGCAGTTCTTC.

This clonotype was recorded a few times. This chain uses TRBV5-1 with TRBJ2-1; TRBD2 aligns across 12 bases. Germline CDR1 is SGHRS and CDR2 is YFSETQ. Losses at the gene ends were 0 bases for V and 10 bases for J; bases not matched to a gene: 5. The CDR3 contains 15 residues. CDR3 DNA: TGCGCCAGCAGCTTGGAGCTAGCGGGGGGGCGGGAGCAGTTCTTC. It encodes CASSLELAGGREQFF.

This clonotype was observed a few times. The chain couples TRBV20-1 to TRBJ1-5, with D maybe TRBD1 (5 bases). CDR3 length: 13 amino acids. Per the germline V gene, CDR1 is DFQATT and CDR2 is SNEGSKA (reference sequence). The germline V and J ends were trimmed by 6 bases and 7 bases, with 16 bases remaining between them. The CDR3 loop reads CSALDGGDQPQHF. The CDR3 bases are TGCAGTGCGCTAGACGGTGGGGACCAGCCCCAGCATTTT.

V gene TRBV6-1 combines with J gene TRBJ1-6, with D tentatively TRBD1 (5 bases). CDR3 size: 16 residues. V was trimmed by 7 bases and J by 1 base, leaving 14 bases between them. The germline gives CDR1 MNHNS, CDR2 SASEGT. The CDR3 loop is CASNDRQSSYNSPLHF. In DNA form, the CDR3 reads TGTGCCAGCAACGACCGACAGAGTTCCTATAATTCACCCCTCCACTTT.

This chain links TRBV4-3 with TRBJ2-6, with D tentatively TRBD2 (6 bases). This CDR3 region has 15 residues. Germline loops: CDR1 LGHNA, CDR2 YSLEER. The V end lost 5 bases, the J end lost 4 bases, and 12 bases lay between the germline ends. The CDR3 nucleotides are TGCGCCAGCAGCGGGGGGTTCTCCGGGGCCAACGTCCTGACTTTC. Translated, it gives CASSGGFSGANVLTF.

The chain is built from TRBV4-3 and TRBJ2-5; 11 bases are shared with TRBD2. The V gene end was trimmed by 0 bases and the J gene end by 4 bases; junction bases not matched to a gene: 4. The germline gives CDR1 LGHNA, CDR2 YSLEER. This CDR3 contains 16 residues. CDR3 region: CASSQDSGTSGETQYF. In nucleotides, the CDR3 is TGCGCCAGCAGCCAAGATTCCGGGACTAGCGGAGAGACCCAGTACTTC.

This clonotype was seen repeatedly, ten times or more. V usage is TRBV2 and J usage is TRBJ1-2; D not certain. Germline loops: CDR1 SNHLY, CDR2 FYNNEI. There are 12 residues in the CDR3. The V and J ends lost 10 bases and 0 bases respectively, with 9 bases between them. As DNA, the CDR3 is TGTGCCACCTCCGAAGCTAACTATGGCTACACCTTC. Its protein is CATSEANYGYTF. The complete variable domain, with remaining parts taken from reference TRBV2 and TRBJ1-2, reads EPEVTQTPSHQVTQMGQEVILRCVPISNHLYFYWYRQILGQKVEFLVSFYNNEISEKSEIFDDQFSVERPDGSNFTLKIRSTKLEDSAMYFCATSEANYGYTFGSGTRLTVV.

This rearrangement joins TRBV20-1 to TRBJ2-1; tentatively, D is TRBD2 (7 bases). The CDR3 sequence is 13 residues long. V lost 7 bases, J lost 0 bases, and 10 bases lay in between. CDR1 and CDR2 from the germline V gene are DFQATT and SNEGSKA (reference sequence). CDR3 in DNA: TGCAGTGAGGGGGGGAGCTCCTACAATGAGCAGTTCTTC. As protein: CSEGGSSYNEQFF.

This clonotype was seen a few times. This chain connects TRBV6-5 to TRBJ2-3; 9 bases line up with TRBD2. CDR1 MNHEY and CDR2 SVGAGI come from the germline V gene. J lost 2 bases, V lost 3 bases, and 3 bases had no gene match. This CDR3 has 15 residues. The DNA of the CDR3 is TGTGCCAGCAGTTATTGCGGGGGGGCCACAGATACGCAGTATTTT. The encoded protein is CASSYCGGATDTQYF.

This chain connects TRBV11-2 to TRBJ2-5, with no clear D. CDR3 length: 13 residues. CDR1 and CDR2 from the germline V gene are SGHAT and FQNNGV. With 2 bases removed from V and 2 bases from J, the gap between germline ends came to 6 bases. The CDR3 nucleotides read TGTGCCAGCAGCTTATACCATCAAGAGACCCAGTACTTC. It encodes CASSLYHQETQYF. Full variable domain (rest looked up from reference TRBV11-2 and TRBJ2-5): EAGVAQSPRYKIIEKRQSVAFWCNPISGHATLYWYQQILGQGPKLLIQFQNNGVVDDSQLPKDRFSAERLKGVDSTLKIQPAKLEDSAVYLCASSLYHQETQYFGPGTRLLVL.

This clonotype was found a few times. V gene TRBV7-3 combines with J gene TRBJ2-2; 15 bases align to TRBD2. Germline V lookup: CDR1 SGHTA, CDR2 FQGTGA. The CDR3 runs 19 residues. V lost 2 bases and J lost 4; bases outside the gene matches: 8. Written as DNA, the CDR3 is TGTGCCAGCAGCTTAGTTGGACTAGCGGGGGGGCTCGGCACCGGGGAGCTGTTTTTT. This translates into CASSLVGLAGGLGTGELFF.

This clonotype appeared a few times. V usage is TRBV11-2 and J usage is TRBJ1-5, with D maybe TRBD1 (5 bases). This CDR3 spans 15 amino acids. Trimming left V 0 bases short and J 6 bases short, with 12 bases between. Germline CDR1 and CDR2: SGHAT and FQNNGV. Here the CDR3 reads CASSLEGTGGQPQHF. DNA for the CDR3: TGTGCCAGCAGCTTAGAGGGGACTGGCGGTCAGCCCCAGCATTTT.

This clonotype was found many times. The V and J genes are TRBV5-1 and TRBJ2-5, with 9 nucleotides matching TRBD1. Germline CDR1 is SGHRS and CDR2 is YFSETQ. V dropped 5 bases and J dropped 3; count of bases not matched to a gene: 2. This CDR3 region has 13 residues. The CDR3 protein is CASRWTGEETQYF. As DNA, the CDR3 is TGCGCCAGCAGGTGGACAGGGGAAGAGACCCAGTACTTC.